The TCR beta chain under discussion was sequenced for a study of cytomegalovirus exposure and HLA in healthy donors (dated by TCRdb to about 2017). With respect to the entire study: An earlier analysis of approximately 640 of the donors reported about 250 Gb of sequence data and 117 million unique TCR beta sequences from 190 million or so T cells. A later genetic analysis used genome-wide SNP genotypes for about three fifths of the 666 donors, treating that subset as a discovery cohort. Using immunosequencing, the study profiled T cell repertoires from about 620 subjects and related those repertoires to cytomegalovirus serostatus. HLA typing included class I and class II loci at four-digit resolution. Among some 400 genotyped donors of the cohort, an average of roughly 230,000 unique TCR beta nucleotide sequences was sequenced per donor, of which roughly 17% were non-productive. Approximately 300 gigabases of sequencing data and around 80 million unique TCR sequences made up an early release that covered several hundred HLA-typed donors. A separate validation cohort of 90 to 150 different subjects was used in addition to the 666-subject first cohort. An earlier analysis of 587 of the donors used high-throughput TCR beta sequencing to judge whether each TCR beta V gene segment behaved as functional or pseudogenic. The study was designed to test whether signatures of past pathogen exposure could be identified by cataloging public T cell receptors. Among the roughly 430 genotyped donors, 81% belonged to the genetic ancestry cluster associated with self-reported Caucasian donors. A handful of DR-DQ haplotypes were handled as single units for association and clustering because linkage in the cohort was strong. Alongside the repertoire data, information on donor age, sex, ethnicity and CMV serostatus was compiled. Typing coverage differed by locus: A, B, C, DRB1 and DQB1 were typed in roughly 629-640 donors, DQA1 in 522, DPA1 in 600 to 610, and DPB1 in just under 490. A later analysis re-analyzed previously published TCR beta repertoires from roughly 600 donors and added high-resolution HLA genotyping to study TCR occurrence patterns. All discovery cohort repertoires had been generated using a single sequencing platform. The study combined high-throughput TCR immunosequencing, statistical association of individual TCRs with disease status, and machine learning to predict cytomegalovirus infection status. Rather than drawing on any new phenotypic data, the later analysis identified candidate immune exposures from TCR beta sequences and the way those sequences occurred across donors. General conclusions and limits of the study: CMV serostatus was the only immune exposure information available for the cohort. Because some donors lacked HLA typing at each locus, the association tests relied only on the typed subset. According to a later analysis, most CMV-associated TCR beta chains appeared to be HLA-restricted, and the HLA associations seemed to be driven largely by CMV exposure. A cluster of highly shared sequence variants was judged likely to represent a technical artifact of the sequencing pipeline. V-gene and J-gene trimming of TCR beta chains was associated with a missense DCLRE1C variant in a later genetic analysis, and the association was replicated in an independent cohort. In an earlier analysis of a few hundred of the donors, most TCR beta V segments were observed in productive rearrangements about 90% or about 30% of the time, broadly matching IMGT annotations. In vitro tests confirmed that a few of the cytomegalovirus-associated TCR beta chains recognize cytomegalovirus antigens. A further reported finding was that TCR beta sequences accurately predicted the HLA-A and HLA-B alleles for most subjects in the first cohort. The earlier analysis of 587 of the donors excluded 15 to 20 rarely observed V segments, including chromosome 9 orphons, because counts were too low. The authors suggested that the approach could potentially be generalized to other disease states and immunological phenotypes. Presence/absence analyses assumed roughly uniform sequencing depth across donors, an assumption that may not hold. Compared with the approximately 600-donor mean, donors in an Asian-associated ancestry cluster had fewer N-insertions in productive TCRs, according to a later genetic analysis. According to a later analysis, TCR association rates differed among HLA loci, with DRB1 alleles showing the most associated TCRs and HLA-C alleles showing the fewest. Several of the top co-occurrence clusters appeared to be linked to parvovirus B19, influenza, CMV and Epstein-Barr virus, according to a later analysis. Correlated functional status among segregating V segments might be attributable to linkage disequilibrium, but an unknown experimental factor could not be ruled out. Across donors, most TCR sequences were observed very rarely, whereas some public TCRs were present in many individuals. The cohort was sequenced for TCR beta chains only, and without alpha or paired-chain data the features that could be detected were limited. The study gave a list of 150 to 200 TCR beta chains associated with cytomegalovirus. In a later analysis, HLA-associated TCR beta chains showed more clonal expansion and lower generation probabilities than non-associated chains that were equally common. A later analysis associated roughly 17,000 TCR beta sequences with specific HLA alleles at a false discovery rate of 0.05. The classifier was reported to diagnose cytomegalovirus status with high specificity and sensitivity in both the original cohort and the validation cohort. Strong co-occurrence of HLA alleles, especially DR and DQ, made assigning TCR associations to individual alleles difficult.

On this clone itself: Its antigen is currently not known. No base-level quality is on record; no much larger clone is a single base apart.

The library was built by means of the immunoSEQ multiplex PCR assay. For the multiplex PCR, a mixture combining 60 forward primers for TCR Vbeta segments and 13 reverse primers for TCR Jbeta segments was used. The CDR3 region of rearranged TCR beta genes was amplified from genomic DNA with a multiplex PCR assay. Amplified TCR beta libraries were sequenced as 87-base-pair reads on the Illumina HiSeq System. On the study's bioinformatics: A later analysis counted around 72 million unique TCR beta chains across the 650 to 800 repertoires, and some 11 million of these chains were shared by at least two donors. Raw reads were error-corrected and collapsed into unique sequences by a nearest-neighbor algorithm in which closely related sequences were merged to remove PCR and sequencing errors. CDR3 sequences were aligned to IMGT reference sequences to assign V, D and J gene segments. For a sequence to be retained, at least a six-nucleotide match to both a V gene segment and a J gene segment was required. A rearrangement was called productive if the CDR3 had no stop codons and remained in frame with V and J, and every other rearrangement was called non-productive. CDR3 was defined according to IMGT convention as the region running from the second conserved V-encoded cysteine to the conserved J-encoded phenylalanine. The earlier analysis of about 560 of the donors excluded any sequence lacking an unambiguous match to a single V gene segment. An earlier analysis of 587 of the donors called V segments functional above 56.7% productive rearrangements and segregating when the between-donor standard deviation exceeded 5%. A statistical classification framework was built for diagnosing cytomegalovirus status from the catalog of TCR beta chain sequences. A later analysis assigned V and J genes by comparing TCR nucleotide sequences with IMGT/GENE-DB human TR gene sequences. Using the TCRdist pipeline, a later analysis assigned CDR3 sequences along with most-parsimonious VDJ recombination scenarios. A later analysis defined each TCR beta chain by its CDR3 amino acid sequence plus V-gene family, and excluded reads lacking a unique V-gene family. In a later analysis, approximately 640 highly shared, low-generation-probability nucleotide sequences were removed to address suspected cross-contamination and a sequencing artifact. In a later analysis, a clonal expansion index was calculated for each public chain from normalized within-repertoire ranks of inferred template counts. A later analysis computed generation probabilities with a VDJ recombination model fitted to out-of-frame rearrangements, and checked the results against IGoR. Hypergeometric tests were used in a later analysis to score TCR-TCR, TCR-HLA and TCR-CMV co-occurrence, with a repertoire-size bias correction applied to the TCR pairs. In a later analysis, false discovery rates were estimated by permuting HLA or CMV assignments 20 times. In a later analysis, co-occurring TCRs were grouped with DBSCAN, and TCRdist sequence similarity was added when clustering was performed within HLA-allele-positive subsets. Co-occurrence clustering excluded repertoires with fewer than 30,000 or more than 120,000 public chains, plus five with anomalous nucleotide sharing. As stored in TCRdb, this immuneACCESS dataset retains in-frame rearrangements with V and J assigned. A fraction of the clones does not appear; measured against another copy, unresolved V genes explain less than half of the discrepancy, and the remainder lacks a known reason. The V and J calls and the clone size are those of that table, but D and trimming were determined from the DNA. For this sample there are 200,000 to 300,000 clones; around 80% appear just once. About 8% of the sample lies in the top ten.

The cohort was made up of roughly 670 healthy bone marrow donors. All cohort members were sampled while nominally healthy, although unrecorded immune exposures were likely present. The donor tested CMV seropositive and was one of the 289 seropositive cohort members. A peripheral blood sample was collected from each donor, and TCR beta sequencing was performed on peripheral blood mononuclear cells. The Qiagen DNeasy Blood Extraction Kit was used to extract genomic DNA from the blood cell samples. The TCR was taken from an older woman in good health and CMV-seropositive. Material for sequencing was PBMCs.

The nucleotide sequence is given as TGTGCCAGCACCCAGCGGGGTGAGCAGTTCTTC. This gives the protein CASTQRGEQFF. The sequence is built from TRBV6-5 and TRBJ2-1; 7 bases in between match TRBD2. The CDR3 sequence holds 11 residues, the cysteine and phenylalanine included. Only CDR3 DNA is held: 33 bases, read in frame from base 1. V lost 7 bases and J lost 9 bases, and the count of bases not matched to a germline gene is 3. According to the germline V gene, CDR1 reads MNHEY and CDR2 reads SVGAGI.